This record concerns one T cell receptor (beta chain) sequence. This receptor's antigen is unknown. There are no base qualities to consult, and no much larger clone falls within one base. Data came from an Illumina HiSeq 2500. Quantitative 5'-RACE with molecular barcodes was used to prepare TCR beta libraries. The authors' analysis ran thus. To identify disease-linked TCR variants, a new computational method was used, one built on a probabilistic model of VDJ rearrangement. The public sequencing data were trimmed at Q25 with fastp and processed into clonotypes with MiXCR by TCRdb, which kept only in-frame beta chains. Each entry is one CDR3 protein sequence, shown with its most common DNA and genes. The V and J calls here are based on TCRdb, not the publication. The sample has about 250,000 distinct CDR3 sequences on record, under 12% of them singletons. Of the sample, around 2.6% falls within the top ten clones.

Taken from the germline V gene, the CDR1 and CDR2 loops are LGHNA and YNFKEQ. The CDR3 runs 17 amino acids, cysteine and phenylalanine included. Only CDR3 DNA is held: 51 bases, read in frame from base 1. Unmatched junction bases come to 10, with V trimmed by 0 bases and J by 5 bases. This sample is part of a study of CD8 T cells in ankylosing spondylitis (dated by TCRdb to about 2017). For context, the study as a whole: T cell receptor beta repertoires were profiled in healthy donors and ankylosing spondylitis patients so that disease-linked TCR variants could be found. In total, the full study cohort was made up of some 100 healthy donors and some 26 ankylosing spondylitis patients. Peripheral blood was sampled, and synovial fluid was additionally collected from ankylosing spondylitis patients.

Results the study describes overall, beyond this receptor: Some motif variants had previously been reported in the synovial fluid and blood of reactive arthritis patients, which suggests shared mechanisms of disease initiation. Blood from ankylosing spondylitis patients appeared to be characterized by a TCR beta motif made up of several highly homologous amino acid variants. The disease-linked clones showed a CD8+ phenotype and occurred at relatively low frequencies in peripheral blood. The disease-linked clones were reported as significantly enriched in matched synovial fluid samples from ankylosing spondylitis patients.

Sequences were obtained from blood, either unsorted or a sorted T cell fraction (not recorded which). Here the chain combines TRBV4-2 and TRBJ2-5; 9 bases in between match TRBD2. The source is a male donor with ankylosing spondylitis or in good health (not recorded which). The CDR3 in this case is CASSQESLAGVAETQYF. The DNA reads as follows: TGTGCCAGCAGCCAAGAGTCTTTAGCGGGAGTTGCGGAGACCCAGTACTTC.